A selection of T cell receptor beta chains follows, all from one sample in a study of T cells in Graves' hyperthyroidism and ophthalmopathy. TCRdb reanalysed the multiplex PCR reads using MiXCR and keeps one entry per CDR3 protein. This table has approximately 510,000 distinct CDR3 sequences, around 21% appearing once. The specimen was blood. These receptors all come from a man in his late teens or twenties with Graves' hyperthyroidism. The CDR3 runs from the conserved cysteine through the conserved F or W. The D gene is left open where the match is weak. Expanded clones are given a class, and other clones once, few, many or no size at all.

>-|TRBJ1-2|-|TRBV29-1
CSVSGSRKAMRDTF
TGCAGCGTCTCGGGAAGCCGAAAGGCTATGAGGGACACCTTC
>TRBD2|TRBJ2-7|few|TRBV7-3
CASNGTSSSYEQYF
TGTGCCAGCAACGGGACTAGCAGCTCCTACGAGCAGTACTTC
>TRBD1|TRBJ1-5|-|TRBV6-5
CASSYRDRGEPQHF
TGTGCCAGCAGTTACCGGGACAGGGGTGAGCCCCAGCATTTT
>-|TRBJ1-2|once|TRBV20-1
CSADGLGIYGYTF
TGCAGTGCCGACGGGCTTGGAATCTATGGCTACACCTTC
>-|TRBJ1-1|many|TRBV28
CASSAPKNTEAFF
TGTGCCAGCAGTGCGCCTAAGAACACTGAAGCTTTCTTT
>TRBD2|TRBJ2-7|few|TRBV2
CASRAGTSGTYEQYF
TGTGCCAGCAGAGCCGGGACTAGCGGGACCTACGAGCAGTACTTC
>-|TRBJ1-5|many|TRBV19
CASSIGQDPNQPQHF
TGTGCCAGTAGTATAGGCCAAGATCCCAATCAGCCCCAGCATTTT
>-|TRBJ2-7|many|TRBV27
CASSLRPGPTYEQYF
TGTGCCAGCAGTTTGAGGCCGGGTCCTACCTACGAGCAGTACTTC
>-|TRBJ2-7|many|TRBV10-1
CASRPEQYF
TGCGCCAGCAGGCCCGAGCAGTACTTC
>TRBD1|TRBJ2-7|many|TRBV29-1
CSVNRGREGEQYF
TGCAGCGTCAACAGGGGGCGCGAAGGCGAGCAGTACTTC
>-|TRBJ1-2|many|TRBV12-3/TRBV12-4
CASLSAGGNYGYTF
TGTGCCAGCCTCTCGGCGGGAGGTAACTATGGCTACACCTTC
>TRBD1|TRBJ2-7|few|TRBV11-2
CASSSYRGLVYEQYF
TGTGCCAGCAGCTCATACAGGGGGCTAGTCTACGAGCAGTACTTC
>-|TRBJ1-2|-|TRBV29-1
CSAALGVGYGYTF
TGCAGCGCCGCCCTGGGTGTAGGCTATGGCTACACCTTC
>TRBD1|TRBJ2-5|few|TRBV9
CASNILQGGVEETQYF
TGTGCCAGCAACATCCTACAGGGGGGTGTTGAGGAGACCCAGTACTTC
>-|TRBJ1-2|many|TRBV6-1
CASSGSTPLGYGYTF
TGTGCCAGCAGCGGTTCGACGCCTCTAGGCTATGGCTACACCTTC
>-|TRBJ2-7|-|TRBV28
CASSPSSEGLLYEQYF
TGTGCCAGCAGTCCCTCTAGTGAGGGGTTGTTGTACGAGCAGTACTTC
>TRBD1|TRBJ2-2|many|TRBV12-3/TRBV12-4
CASSRQGHTGELFF
TGTGCCAGCAGCCGACAGGGACACACCGGGGAGCTGTTTTTT
>-|TRBJ1-2|many|TRBV6-1
CASSITGGDYGYTF
TGTGCCAGCAGCATAACAGGAGGGGACTATGGCTACACCTTC
>-|TRBJ2-3|few|TRBV5-1
CASRDGAGTDTQYF
TGCGCCAGCAGGGATGGCGCAGGCACAGATACGCAGTATTTT
>-|TRBJ1-2|many|TRBV28
CATQGVRNYGYTF
TGTGCCACCCAAGGGGTCAGAAACTATGGCTACACCTTC
>-|TRBJ1-2|-|TRBV28
CASSPQGTSVYGYTF
TGTGCCAGCAGCCCCCAAGGGACTTCCGTCTATGGCTACACCTTC
>-|TRBJ1-2|-|TRBV29-1
CSVEDLRGRGYTF
TGCAGCGTTGAAGATCTAAGGGGTCGCGGCTACACCTTC
>-|TRBJ1-1|many|TRBV12-5
CASGRQMNTEAFF
TGTGCTAGTGGGAGGCAGATGAACACTGAAGCTTTCTTT
>TRBD2|TRBJ2-4|few|TRBV6-1
CASSSPGLAGNIQYF
TGTGCCAGCAGCTCGCCGGGACTAGCGGGAAACATTCAGTACTTC
>-|TRBJ2-7|many|TRBV28
CASSFLTRRYYEQYF
TGTGCCAGCAGTTTCTTAACCAGACGGTATTACGAGCAGTACTTC
>TRBD2|TRBJ2-2|-|TRBV7-8
CASSPLSSGGYTGELFF
TGTGCCAGCAGCCCTTTGTCTAGCGGGGGATACACCGGGGAGCTGTTTTTT
>TRBD1|TRBJ2-1|-|TRBV6-4
CASSDSPGTGDWSEQFF
TGTGCCAGCAGTGACTCCCCCGGGACAGGGGACTGGAGTGAGCAGTTCTTC
>-|TRBJ1-1|many|TRBV30
CAWIRLNTEAFF
TGTGCCTGGATCAGGCTTAACACTGAAGCTTTCTTT
>-|TRBJ1-2|many|TRBV12-5
CASGLAAPNGYTF
TGTGCTAGTGGTTTGGCAGCCCCTAATGGCTACACCTTC
>-|TRBJ1-3|few|TRBV5-6
CASSFGHYSGNTIYF
TGTGCCAGCAGCTTTGGACACTACTCTGGAAACACCATATATTTT
>-|TRBJ2-4|-|TRBV20-1
CSGDGVGNIQYF
TGCAGCGGGGACGGAGTCGGGAACATTCAGTACTTC
>TRBD1|TRBJ2-5|few|TRBV11-1
CASSFPRDREGQETQYF
TGTGCCAGCAGCTTCCCCCGGGACAGGGAGGGGCAAGAGACCCAGTACTTC
>-|TRBJ2-7|-|TRBV30
CAWTGVSYEQYF
TGTGCCTGGACAGGGGTATCCTACGAGCAGTACTTC
>TRBD1|TRBJ1-5|few|TRBV28
CASSSDRGWGNQPQHF
TGTGCCAGCAGTTCGGACAGGGGATGGGGCAATCAGCCCCAGCATTTT
>-|TRBJ2-3|-|TRBV19
CASSITGHTQYF
TGTGCCAGTAGTATCACGGGCCATACGCAGTATTTT
>-|TRBJ1-2|-|TRBV28
CASSHRYSNYGYTF
TGTGCCAGCAGTCACAGGTACTCTAACTATGGCTACACCTTC
>-|TRBJ1-2|few|TRBV12-3/TRBV12-4
CASARDGGYGYTF
TGTGCCAGTGCCCGGGACGGCGGCTATGGCTACACCTTC
>TRBD2|TRBJ2-5|many|TRBV11-2
CASSLNAGGPETQYF
TGTGCCAGCAGCTTAAACGCGGGGGGGCCGGAGACCCAGTACTTC
>-|TRBJ2-7|many|TRBV5-1
CASSESFGEQYF
TGCGCCAGCAGTGAATCGTTCGGCGAGCAGTACTTC
>TRBD1|TRBJ1-1|many|TRBV2
CASQTGRDTEAFF
TGTGCCAGCCAGACAGGGAGGGACACTGAAGCTTTCTTT
>TRBD1|TRBJ1-5|few|TRBV2
CASSGQGVGQPQHF
TGTGCCAGCAGTGGACAGGGGGTGGGTCAGCCCCAGCATTTT
>-|TRBJ2-7|few|TRBV6-1
CASTDGSSYEQYF
TGTGCCAGCACGGACGGTAGCTCCTACGAGCAGTACTTC
>-|TRBJ1-1|-|TRBV6-1
CASSDNGATTEAFF
TGTGCCAGCAGTGACAATGGGGCAACAACTGAAGCTTTCTTT
>TRBD1|TRBJ2-7|-|TRBV5-4
CASSNYQGVYEQYF
TGTGCCAGCAGCAATTACCAGGGGGTTTACGAGCAGTACTTC
>-|TRBJ2-1|-|TRBV3-1
CASSQDWQGIEQFF
TGTGCCAGCAGCCAAGATTGGCAGGGGATTGAGCAGTTCTTC
>-|TRBJ2-2|once|TRBV12-3/TRBV12-4
CASTPDKNTGELFF
TGTGCCAGCACCCCGGACAAAAACACCGGGGAGCTGTTTTTT
>TRBD1|TRBJ1-6|-|TRBV6-1
CASSEEGTGASPLHF
TGTGCCAGCAGTGAAGAAGGGACAGGGGCTTCACCCCTCCACTTT
>-|TRBJ2-5|-|TRBV19
CASSAQYQETQYF
TGTGCCAGTAGTGCGCAGTACCAAGAGACCCAGTACTTC
>-|TRBJ2-7|few|TRBV30
CAWRYSNEQYF
TGTGCCTGGAGGTACTCCAACGAGCAGTACTTC
>-|TRBJ2-6|-|TRBV6-1
CASRETVFSGANVLTF
TGTGCCAGCAGAGAGACAGTATTCTCTGGGGCCAACGTCCTGACTTTC
>-|TRBJ2-7|-|TRBV12-3/TRBV12-4
CASSFRQNYEQYF
TGTGCCAGCAGTTTTAGGCAGAACTACGAGCAGTACTTC
>-|TRBJ2-5|many|TRBV7-6
CASSPGAGGETQYF
TGTGCCAGCAGCCCCGGGGCAGGAGGGGAGACCCAGTACTTC
>-|TRBJ1-2|many|TRBV29-1
CSVEGLSPGYTF
TGCAGCGTTGAGGGGCTAAGTCCCGGCTACACCTTC
>TRBD1|TRBJ1-2|few|TRBV6-1
CASSVRDRGYGYTF
TGTGCCAGCAGTGTCCGGGACAGGGGGTATGGCTACACCTTC
>-|TRBJ1-5|many|TRBV28
CATAARGIMRNQPQHF
TGTGCCACCGCGGCGAGGGGGATCATGCGAAATCAGCCCCAGCATTTT